Here is one T cell receptor beta chain with its context. Antigen: not known. Germline V gene lookup returns CDR1 SGDLS and CDR2 YYNGEE. V was cut by 0 bases and J by 6 bases, with 12 bases left in between. The CDR3 sequence is 15 residues long. It was version v3.0 of the immunoSEQ assay that was run at survey level. Some clones are missing from TCRdb's copy, which holds only in-frame ones; the method was immunoSEQ multiplex PCR. The table includes 30,000 to 50,000 clones, about nine tenths detected once. Each HIV participant was treated in the United States. This sample is drawn from a study of long-term antiretroviral therapy in people with HIV. Regarding the study as a whole: Blood dates from the mid-2000s to the late 2010s, possibly under older ART regimens. Records did not include ART adherence, viral resistance or therapy changes. HIV repertoire CDR3 lengths ranged less widely than those of controls.

This receptor was taken from a woman between 50 and 59 years old with HIV. This specimen was unsorted PBMCs, taken 1.2 years after starting antiretroviral therapy. This rearrangement joins TRBV9 to TRBJ1-4, with D tentatively TRBD1 (5 bases). Here the CDR3 DNA reads TGTGCCAGCAGCGTAGGGGGCAGTTTGGATGAAAAACTGTTTTTT. Amino acid sequence: CASSVGGSLDEKLFF.